The 21 T cell receptor beta chains below come from one sample, sequenced in a study of PD-1 blockade in classical Hodgkin lymphoma. Every patient had relapsed following autologous stem cell transplantation, and cohorts differed in brentuximab vedotin exposure. Using immunoSEQ multiplex PCR, the repertoire was profiled, and TCRdb retains in-frame clones only, with some absent. The table has 98,000 or so clones, 89% seen once. Sequenced material: peripheral blood mononuclear cells (PBMCs), taken before the second cycle of nivolumab. The receptors stem from a human donor with classical Hodgkin lymphoma.

This chain uses TRBV20-1 with TRBJ1-2; weak D call: TRBD1 (5 bases). Germline CDR1 is DFQATT and CDR2 is SNEGSKA (reference sequence). Trimming took off 6 bases at V and 8 bases at J, with 13 bases between the two ends. The CDR3 is 11 amino acids. For the CDR3, the DNA is TGCAGTGCCCGAATGGGGACGGGCTACACCTTC. Amino acids: CSARMGTGYTF.

This clone was observed a single time. The chain links TRBV15 to TRBJ1-5; D unresolved. CDR3 length: 15 amino acids. V was shortened by 0 bases and J by 6 bases, with 12 bases between the two germline ends. The germline V gene has CDR1 LNHNV and CDR2 YYDKDF (reference sequence). In DNA form, the CDR3 reads TGTGCCACCAGCAGAGATTTGGGAATAGCTCAGCCCCAGCATTTT. This translates into CATSRDLGIAQPQHF.

The chain has TRBV7-8 and TRBJ1-3; the match to TRBD1 covers 7 bases. CDR1 is SGHVS and CDR2 is FQNEAQ in the germline V gene. V shed 5 bases and J 0 bases; nucleotides not matched to a gene: 16. The CDR3 runs 19 residues. The CDR3 bases are TGTGCCAGCAGCCCTCTGGTCTACAGGGGCCCCCGCTCTGGAAACACCATATATTTT. Translated: CASSPLVYRGPRSGNTIYF.

V is TRBV19 and J is TRBJ1-1; D perhaps matches TRBD1 (5 bases). Germline values: CDR1 LNHDA, CDR2 SQIVND (reference sequence). There are 14 residues in the CDR3. Trimming shortened V by 7 bases and J by 0 bases, and 12 bases separated the two germline ends. CDR3: CASNRGPMNTEAFF. DNA of the CDR3: TGTGCCAGTAACCGGGGCCCAATGAACACTGAAGCTTTCTTT. Full variable domain (outside the CDR3, taken from reference TRBV19 and TRBJ1-1): DGGITQSPKYLFRKEGQNVTLSCEQNLNHDAMYWYRQDPGQGLRLIYYSQIVNDFQKGDIAEGYSVSREKKESFPLTVTSAQKNPTAFYLCASNRGPMNTEAFFGQGTRLTVV.

The CDR3 bases are TGCGCCAGCAGCCAAGATGGGGGGCGCGGTAGCGGGTCCTACAATGAGCAGTTCTTC. Residues: CASSQDGGRGSGSYNEQFF. The chain uses TRBV4-1 and TRBJ2-1, with D maybe TRBD2 (7 bases). Per germline, CDR1 MGHRA and CDR2 YSYEKL. Trimming took off 0 bases at V and 1 base at J, with 19 bases between the two ends. The length of the CDR3 is 19 residues.

As DNA, the CDR3 is TGTGCCACCGGGACCGCGGGTGAAAAACTGTTTTTT. Translating gives CATGTAGEKLFF. V gene TRBV19 combines with J gene TRBJ1-4; tentative D call: TRBD1 (5 bases). From germline, CDR1 is LNHDA and CDR2 SQIVND (reference sequence). Trimming pared 10 bases from V and 7 bases from J, leaving 13 bases between. This CDR3 spans 12 amino acids.

The J gene is TRBJ2-7, the V gene TRBV30; possible D gene TRBD2, 5 bases. This CDR3 has 14 amino acids. Per the germline V gene, CDR1 is GTSNPN and CDR2 is SVGIG (reference sequence). V lost 3 bases to trimming and J lost 0 bases, with 12 bases between them. CDR3 sequence: CAWRVWGASYEQYF. The CDR3 region has the DNA TGTGCCTGGAGGGTGTGGGGAGCCTCCTACGAGCAGTACTTC.

This rearrangement joins TRBV6-5 to TRBJ2-7, with a possible D match to TRBD2 (5 bases). The CDR3 length is 14 residues. Deletions cut 7 bases from V and 2 bases from J, with 15 bases between. The V gene's germline CDR1 is MNHEY and CDR2 SVGAGI. Written as DNA, the CDR3 is TGTGCCAGCACCTCTGCCCGGGGTACCTACGAGCAGTACTTC. Translation gives CASTSARGTYEQYF.

This chain joins TRBV13 and TRBJ1-1; D is uncertain. This CDR3 region has 14 residues. Deletions cut 6 bases from V and 3 bases from J, with 14 bases between. Germline-derived CDR1 and CDR2 are PRHDT and FYEKMQ (reference sequence). The CDR3 DNA follows: TGTGCCAGCAGTCTCATGGTGCAATACACTGAAGCTTTCTTT. Protein sequence: CASSLMVQYTEAFF.

The gene calls are TRBV29-1 and TRBJ1-3; unclear D gene. The germline gives CDR1 SQVTM, CDR2 ANQGSEA. V dropped 8 bases and J dropped 9 bases, with 17 bases sitting between them. The CDR3 is 12 amino acids. CDR3 residues: CSSRGPLGTIYF. CDR3 DNA: TGCAGCTCTCGAGGGCCTTTGGGCACCATATATTTT.

The chain recombines TRBV29-1 with TRBJ1-2; TRBD1 matches 9 bases. The CDR3 extends over 13 amino acids. Losses at the gene ends were 7 bases for V and 4 bases for J; bases not matched to a gene: 7. Germline CDR1 is SQVTM and CDR2 is ANQGSEA. This CDR3 is CSGNRGPGYGYTF. In DNA form, the CDR3 reads TGCAGCGGGAACAGGGGGCCAGGCTATGGCTACACCTTC. Based on the CDR3 plus reference TRBV29-1 and TRBJ1-2, the full variable domain is SAVISQKPSRDICQRGTSLTIQCQVDSQVTMMFWYRQQPGQSLTLIATANQGSEATYESGFVIDKFPISRPNLTFSTLTVSNMSPEDSSIYLCSGNRGPGYGYTFGSGTRLTVV.

The J gene is TRBJ2-3, the V gene TRBV19; tentative D call: TRBD2 (6 bases). V was shortened by 5 bases and J by 14 bases, with 14 bases between the two germline ends. The germline gives CDR1 LNHDA, CDR2 SQIVND (reference sequence). The CDR3 sequence is 11 residues long. The CDR3 spells CASSSGTSTYF. The CDR3 DNA is TGTGCCAGTAGTTCCGGGACTTCGACGTATTTT.

V is TRBV6-1 and J is TRBJ2-7, with a possible D match to TRBD1 (5 bases). Trimming cost V 6 bases and J 0 bases, with 12 bases left between them. The CDR3 spans 14 residues. Per germline, CDR1 MNHNS and CDR2 SASEGT. The CDR3: CASRLQVNSYEQYF. Here the CDR3 DNA reads TGTGCCAGCAGACTACAGGTAAACTCCTACGAGCAGTACTTC.

This clone has only one observation. This chain connects TRBV6-1 to TRBJ2-7, with 9 nucleotides matching TRBD2. With 0 bases clipped from V and 6 bases from J, the junction kept 9 bases outside the gene matches. The V gene's germline CDR1 is MNHNS and CDR2 SASEGT. The CDR3 is 16 amino acids. The DNA of the CDR3 is TGTGCCAGCAGTGAAGCGGGTAGCGGGAGCTCGCGCGAGCAGTACTTC. Translation gives CASSEAGSGSSREQYF.

The V call is TRBV18, the J call TRBJ2-7; 7 positions match TRBD1. After removal of 3 bases from V and 3 bases from J, the junction contained 5 bases not matched to a gene. Germline CDR1 and CDR2: KGHSH and LQKENI. The CDR3 contains 14 residues. The CDR3 DNA sequence: TGTGCCAGCTCACCCCCGACAGGGAACTACGAGCAGTACTTC. Residues: CASSPPTGNYEQYF. Together with reference TRBV18 and TRBJ2-7, the CDR3 gives the full variable domain: NAGVMQNPRHLVRRRGQEARLRCSPMKGHSHVYWYRQLPEEGLKFMVYLQKENIIDESGMPKERFSAEFPKEGPSILRIQQVVRGDSAAYFCASSPPTGNYEQYFGPGTRLTVT.

The chain employs TRBV11-3 and TRBJ2-2; TRBD2 matches 10 bases. Germline V CDR1 and CDR2: SGHNT, YENEEA. Trimming took 4 bases from V and 4 from J; bases not matched to a gene: 6. This CDR3 contains 16 residues. Here the CDR3 reads CASSSPSGSLTGELFF. CDR3 sequence (DNA): TGTGCCAGCAGCTCCCCTAGCGGGAGCCTCACCGGGGAGCTGTTTTTT.

This clone showed up just once. The rearrangement uses TRBV7-8 and TRBJ1-2; no reliable D call. The germline gives CDR1 SGHVS, CDR2 FQNEAQ. This CDR3 region has 14 residues. V was shortened by 5 bases and J by 2 bases, with 12 bases between the two germline ends. The CDR3 protein is CASSPLSDNYGYTF. DNA of the CDR3: TGTGCCAGCAGCCCCCTATCGGACAACTATGGCTACACCTTC.

This chain uses TRBV29-1 with TRBJ2-4; maybe TRBD1 (6 bases). V was trimmed by 4 bases and J by 8 bases, leaving 21 bases between them. Germline CDR1 is SQVTM and CDR2 is ANQGSEA. This CDR3 comprises 15 residues. CDR3 sequence (DNA): TGCAGCGTTGGGGCCCCCGGGACATCGAGGGACATTCAGTACTTC. Its translation is CSVGAPGTSRDIQYF.

The V call is TRBV28, the J call TRBJ2-5; 14 bases are shared with TRBD2. Germline V gene data show CDR1 as MDHEN and CDR2 as SYDVKM. CDR3 length: 14 amino acids. Losses at the gene ends were 5 bases for V and 8 bases for J; bases not matched to a gene: 4. The CDR3 sequence: CASSPGTSGSTQYF. CDR3 sequence (DNA): TGTGCCAGCAGTCCGGGGACTAGCGGGAGCACCCAGTACTTC. The whole variable domain, remainder taken from reference TRBV28 and TRBJ2-5, is DVKVTQSSRYLVKRTGEKVFLECVQDMDHENMFWYRQDPGLGLRLIYFSYDVKMKEKGDIPEGYSVSREKKERFSLILESASTNQTSMYLCASSPGTSGSTQYFGPGTRLLVL.

The V and J genes are TRBV6-1 and TRBJ1-1; D gene unclear. Germline V gives CDR1 MNHNS, CDR2 SASEGT. The CDR3 loop spans 12 amino acids. The V end lost 6 bases, the J end lost 0 bases, and 5 bases lay between the germline ends. The CDR3 is CASSVMNTEAFF. As DNA, the CDR3 is TGTGCCAGCAGCGTCATGAACACTGAAGCTTTCTTT.

The gene calls are TRBV28 and TRBJ2-3, with D possibly matching TRBD2 (7 bases). Between the trimmed V and J ends, which lost 2 bases and 5 bases, there was a span of 14 bases. The CDR3 is 15 residues long. CDR1 is MDHEN and CDR2 is SYDVKM in the germline V gene. Here the CDR3 reads CASSLGGGGGDTQYF. For the CDR3, the DNA is TGTGCCAGCAGTTTAGGGGGGGGCGGAGGAGATACGCAGTATTTT.